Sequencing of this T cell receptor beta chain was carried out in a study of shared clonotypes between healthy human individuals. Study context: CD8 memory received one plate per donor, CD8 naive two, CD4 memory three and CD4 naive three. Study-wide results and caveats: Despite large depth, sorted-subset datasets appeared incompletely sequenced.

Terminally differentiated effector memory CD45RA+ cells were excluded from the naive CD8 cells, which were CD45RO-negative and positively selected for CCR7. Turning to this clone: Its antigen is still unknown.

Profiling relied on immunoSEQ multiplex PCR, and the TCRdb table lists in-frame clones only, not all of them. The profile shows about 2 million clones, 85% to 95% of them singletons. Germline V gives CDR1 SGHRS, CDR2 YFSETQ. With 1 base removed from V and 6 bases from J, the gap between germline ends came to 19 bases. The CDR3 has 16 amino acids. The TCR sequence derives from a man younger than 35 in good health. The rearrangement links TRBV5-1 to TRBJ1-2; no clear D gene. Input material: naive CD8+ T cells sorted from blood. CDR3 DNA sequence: TGCGCCAGCAGCTTGACAGCAGACCCAGCCACAGATGGCTACACCTTC. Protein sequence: CASSLTADPATDGYTF.